This passage covers 23 T cell receptor beta chains from one sample sequenced in a study of response to subunit inactivated influenza vaccine. TCRdb analysed the RT-PCR reads with MiXCR anew, one entry per CDR3 protein. Of 280,000 or so distinct CDR3 sequences detected, around a fifth appear once; the ten largest clones hold roughly a tenth. The source was PBMCs from blood, collected less than 22 months after vaccination. Receptor source: a man aged 50-75 years who received an inactivated influenza vaccine.

This clonotype was detected ten times or more. V is TRBV4-2 and J is TRBJ1-5, with 7 bases fitting TRBD1. The CDR3 loop spans 18 amino acids. In germline, CDR1 is LGHNA, CDR2 YNFKEQ. V dropped 0 bases and J dropped 1; count of bases not matched to a gene: 9. The CDR3 spells CASSQDGGTVYSNQPQHF. The CDR3 DNA reads as TGTGCCAGCAGCCAAGATGGGGGGACAGTGTACAGCAATCAGCCCCAGCATTTT.

The chain links TRBV23-1 to TRBJ2-2, with a weak D call TRBD1 (5 bases). TRBV23-1 carries the ORF label, with uncertain function. The V end was cut by 4 bases, the J end by 0 bases, with 18 bases between. The CDR3 sequence is 18 residues long. CDR3 in amino acids: CASSLCAAGLTNTGELFF. The CDR3 nucleotides are TGCGCCAGCAGTCTCTGCGCGGCAGGGCTGACGAACACCGGGGAGCTGTTTTTT.

The rearrangement joins TRBV28 to TRBJ2-1; 7 bases match TRBD1. The V and J ends lost 5 bases and 8 bases, in that order; junction bases with no gene match: 9. The CDR3 covers 14 residues. CDR1 and CDR2 from the germline V gene are MDHEN and SYDVKM. The CDR3 DNA reads as TGTGCCAGCAGTACCCCGACAGGGTCCCATGAGCAGTTCTTC. It codes for CASSTPTGSHEQFF.

Note on this clonotype: A read error is possible here, since a much larger clone lies one base away. The rearrangement links TRBV29-1 to TRBJ1-2; no clear D. CDR3 length: 13 residues. The germline gives CDR1 SQVTM, CDR2 ANQGSEA. The DNA of the CDR3 is TGCAGCGTCCTGAGCCTTATGAACTTTGGCTACACCTTC. It encodes CSVLSLMNFGYTF. Full variable domain (outside the CDR3, taken from reference TRBV29-1 and TRBJ1-2): SAVISQKPSRDICQRGTSLTIQCQVDSQVTMMFWYRQQPGQSLTLIATANQGSEATYESGFVIDKFPISRPNLTFSTLTVSNMSPEDSSIYLCSVLSLMNFGYTFGSGTRLTVV.

This sequence joins TRBV10-3 and TRBJ2-7, with a weak D call TRBD1 (6 bases). Germline V gene lookup returns CDR1 ENHRY and CDR2 SYGVKD. With 6 bases removed from V and 1 base from J, the gap between germline ends came to 13 bases. This CDR3 region has 14 residues. CDR3 residues: CAISSDRTSYEQYF. The CDR3, as DNA: TGTGCCATCAGCTCCGACAGGACGTCCTACGAGCAGTACTTC.

This clonotype was counted a few times. This rearrangement joins TRBV4-1 to TRBJ1-6, with D perhaps TRBD1 (5 bases). Trimming left V 3 bases short and J 10 bases short, with 16 bases between. CDR1 is MGHRA, CDR2 YSYEKL, per germline. CDR3 length: 15 residues. The CDR3 loop reads CASSQDGREGSPLHF. The CDR3 DNA reads TGCGCCAGCAGCCAGGACGGCAGGGAAGGGTCACCCCTCCACTTT.

The gene calls are TRBV27 and TRBJ2-7; the D gene is possibly TRBD1 (5 bases). The CDR3 is made up of 16 amino acids. Per the germline V gene, CDR1 is MNHEY and CDR2 is SMNVEV (reference sequence). V lost 8 bases, J lost 1 base, and 21 bases lay in between. As DNA, the CDR3 is TGTGCCAGCCTAAGTAGGGCAGGGTATGGGTCCTACGAGCAGTACTTC. Encoded protein: CASLSRAGYGSYEQYF.

Only a few counts were recorded for this clonotype. The rearrangement uses TRBV6-1 and TRBJ1-1, with unresolved D. CDR1 and CDR2 (germline): MNHNS, SASEGT. Trimming removed 5 bases from V and 0 bases from J, with 13 bases in between. The CDR3 runs to 15 residues. CDR3: CASSPHNRMNTEAFF. CDR3 DNA: TGTGCCAGCAGTCCCCATAATCGGATGAACACTGAAGCTTTCTTT.

This clonotype was found many times. V gene TRBV7-9 combines with J gene TRBJ1-1; TRBD1 matches 7 bases. V dropped 4 bases and J dropped 3; count of bases not matched to a gene: 11. This CDR3 region has 16 residues. CDR1 is SEHNR, CDR2 FQNEAQ, per germline (reference sequence). The CDR3 sequence is CASSWSPGTEDTEAFF. The CDR3 nucleotides read TGTGCCAGCAGCTGGTCTCCCGGGACAGAAGACACTGAAGCTTTCTTT. The full variable domain, its missing parts supplied by reference TRBV7-9 and TRBJ1-1, is DTGVSQNPRHKITKRGQNVTFRCDPISEHNRLYWYRQTLGQGPEFLTYFQNEAQLEKSRLLSDRFSAERPKGSFSTLEIQRTEQGDSAMYLCASSWSPGTEDTEAFFGQGTRLTVV.

This chain uses TRBV20-1 with TRBJ1-2, with 8 bases aligning to TRBD1. Trimming took 5 bases from V and 3 from J; bases not matched to a gene: 8. Per germline, CDR1 DFQATT and CDR2 SNEGSKA (reference sequence). The CDR3 contains 14 residues. CDR3 residues: CSAQGTGLHYGYTF. As DNA, the CDR3 is TGCAGTGCTCAAGGGACAGGATTACACTATGGCTACACCTTC.

V usage is TRBV28 and J usage is TRBJ1-1; 7 bases fit TRBD1. Germline V gives CDR1 MDHEN, CDR2 SYDVKM. CDR3 length: 13 residues. Trimming removed 3 bases from V and 8 bases from J; junction bases left unmatched: 6. CDR3 residues: CASSFATGVEAFF. In DNA, the CDR3 is TGTGCCAGCAGTTTCGCCACAGGGGTCGAAGCTTTCTTT.

The chain combines TRBV7-9 with TRBJ2-5; 14 bases align to TRBD2. This CDR3 contains 16 residues. The trim removed 4 bases at V and 4 bases at J, leaving 5 bases unmatched. Germline V gene data show CDR1 as SEHNR and CDR2 as FQNEAQ (reference sequence). The CDR3 DNA follows: TGTGCCAGCAGCTCGACTAGCGGGGGGGCCGCAGAGACCCAGTACTTC. Translating it yields CASSSTSGGAAETQYF.

This clonotype was picked up a small number of times. V is TRBV19 and J is TRBJ2-1; D may be TRBD2 (5 bases). The V end was cut by 1 base, the J end by 8 bases, with 9 bases between. This CDR3 is built from 13 residues. Germline V gives CDR1 LNHDA, CDR2 SQIVND (reference sequence). The CDR3, as DNA: TGTGCCAGTAGTATAGTATCCGGGGATGAGCAGTTCTTC. Translation: CASSIVSGDEQFF.

In its sample, this clonotype was seen many times. V is TRBV5-1 and J is TRBJ1-1; D uncertain. Germline CDR1 and CDR2: SGHRS and YFSETQ. The CDR3 covers 14 residues. V lost 5 bases, J lost 2 bases, and 13 bases lay in between. DNA for the CDR3: TGCGCCAGCAGGGAGGATTGGGGAAACACTGAAGCTTTCTTT. Its protein product is CASREDWGNTEAFF.

The genes are TRBV7-2 and TRBJ2-1; 7 bases match TRBD2. This CDR3 region has 13 residues. Germline trimming cut 3 bases from V and 9 bases from J; bases unmatched to any gene: 5. Looked up from germline, CDR1 is SGHTA and CDR2 is FQGNSA. Written as DNA, the CDR3 is TGTGCCAGCAGCTTGGGAGGGAGGCTTGAGCAGTTCTTC. Translation gives CASSLGGRLEQFF.

This clonotype was seen a handful of times. The chain links TRBV12-3 or TRBV12-4 to TRBJ1-3; D call uncertain. The CDR3 sequence is 12 residues long. Trimming cost V 4 bases and J 8 bases, with 9 bases left between them. The DNA of the CDR3 is TGTGCCAGCAGTTCGCGGGGATACACCATATATTTT. Protein product: CASSSRGYTIYF.

The rearrangement joins TRBV6-5 to TRBJ1-1; D uncertain. This CDR3 has 13 amino acids. Germline V CDR1 and CDR2: MNHEY, SVGAGI. V gave up 3 bases and J gave up 1 base, with 6 bases separating them. CDR3 residues: CASSYSWNTEAFF. CDR3 nucleotide sequence: TGTGCCAGCAGTTATTCCTGGAACACTGAAGCTTTCTTT.

This sequence joins TRBV9 and TRBJ1-6; 10 nucleotides match TRBD1. CDR1 is SGDLS and CDR2 is YYNGEE in the germline V gene. The J segment lost 9 bases and the V segment lost 3 bases, leaving 3 bases of the junction unmatched. CDR3 length equals 14 residues. This chain's CDR3 is CASSARTGGSPLHF. CDR3 in DNA: TGTGCCAGCAGCGCAAGGACAGGGGGTTCACCCCTCCACTTT.

The rearrangement links TRBV5-1 to TRBJ2-7; D is possibly TRBD1 (6 bases). The CDR3 is 12 amino acids. The V gene's germline CDR1 is SGHRS and CDR2 YFSETQ. Deletions cut 5 bases from V and 3 bases from J, with 9 bases between. In nucleotides, the CDR3 is TGCGCCAGCAGTCGGGACATCTACGAGCAGTACTTC. Translation: CASSRDIYEQYF. Based on the CDR3 plus reference TRBV5-1 and TRBJ2-7, the full variable domain is KAGVTQTPRYLIKTRGQQVTLSCSPISGHRSVSWYQQTPGQGLQFLFEYFSETQRNKGNFPGRFSGRQFSNSRSEMNVSTLELGDSALYLCASSRDIYEQYFGPGTRLTVT.

The table lists this clonotype with a few counts. The V and J genes are TRBV5-6 and TRBJ1-1, with unresolved D. Germline CDR1 and CDR2: SGHDT and YYEEEE. Trimming removed 2 bases from V and 5 bases from J, with 34 bases in between. This CDR3 has 21 amino acids. The CDR3 sequence: CASSLRPVLARSGRIGTEAFF. The CDR3 DNA follows: TGTGCCAGCAGCTTAAGGCCAGTACTCGCCAGATCAGGAAGGATCGGTACTGAAGCTTTCTTT.

In its sample, this clonotype was seen a few times. The chain joins TRBV11-2 to TRBJ1-2; 8 bases map to TRBD1. This CDR3 is built from 17 residues. Trimming cost V 6 bases and J 3 bases; bases outside gene matches: 15. In germline, CDR1 is SGHAT, CDR2 FQNNGV. CDR3 sequence: CASSPLRDRTPHYGYTF. For the CDR3, the DNA is TGTGCCAGCAGTCCCTTGCGGGACAGGACGCCTCACTATGGCTACACCTTC.

This clonotype has only a few counts. CDR3 in amino acids: CASSLVPLQGNTEAFF. As DNA, the CDR3 is TGCGCCAGCAGCTTGGTCCCCCTTCAGGGGAACACTGAAGCTTTCTTT. The chain uses TRBV5-1 and TRBJ1-1; a possible D gene is TRBD1 (5 bases). Trimming removed 0 bases from V and 1 base from J, with 13 bases in between. The CDR3 consists of 16 residues. Germline V CDR1 and CDR2: SGHRS, YFSETQ.

This chain connects TRBV6-1 to TRBJ1-5, with D perhaps matching TRBD1 (5 bases). CDR1 MNHNS and CDR2 SASEGT come from the germline V gene. The CDR3 totals 13 residues. Trimming pared 8 bases from V and 1 base from J, leaving 9 bases between. DNA of the CDR3: TGTGCCAGCCTCCGGGACAGCAATCAGCCCCAGCATTTT. Its translation is CASLRDSNQPQHF.